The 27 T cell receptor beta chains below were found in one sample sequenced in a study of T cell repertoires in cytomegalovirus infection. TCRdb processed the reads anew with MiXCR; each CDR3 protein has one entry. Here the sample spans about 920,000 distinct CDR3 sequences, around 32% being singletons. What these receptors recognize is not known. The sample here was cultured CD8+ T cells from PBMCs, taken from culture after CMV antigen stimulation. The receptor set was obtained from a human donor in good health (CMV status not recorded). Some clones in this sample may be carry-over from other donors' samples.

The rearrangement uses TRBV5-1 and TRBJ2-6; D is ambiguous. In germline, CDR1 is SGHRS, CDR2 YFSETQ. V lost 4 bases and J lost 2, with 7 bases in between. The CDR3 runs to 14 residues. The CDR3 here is CASSDMAGANVLTF. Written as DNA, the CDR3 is TGCGCCAGCAGCGATATGGCTGGGGCCAACGTCCTGACTTTC.

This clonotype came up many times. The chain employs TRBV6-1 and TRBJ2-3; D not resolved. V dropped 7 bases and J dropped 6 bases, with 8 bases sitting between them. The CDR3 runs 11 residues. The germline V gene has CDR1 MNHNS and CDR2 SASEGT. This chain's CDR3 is CASIRADTQYF. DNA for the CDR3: TGTGCCAGCATCAGAGCGGATACGCAGTATTTT.

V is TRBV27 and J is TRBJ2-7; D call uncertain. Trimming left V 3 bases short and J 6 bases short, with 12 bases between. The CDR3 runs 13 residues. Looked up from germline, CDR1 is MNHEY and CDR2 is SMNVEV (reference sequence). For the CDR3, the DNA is TGTGCCAGCAGTTTTTCAGGTTCCGCCGAGCAGTACGTC. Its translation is CASSFSGSAEQYV.

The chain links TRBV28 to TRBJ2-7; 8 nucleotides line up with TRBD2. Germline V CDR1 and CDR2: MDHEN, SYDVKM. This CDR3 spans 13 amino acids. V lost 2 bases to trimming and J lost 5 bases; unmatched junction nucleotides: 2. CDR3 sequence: CASSLLAGDEQYV. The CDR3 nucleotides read TGTGCCAGCAGTTTACTAGCGGGTGACGAGCAGTACGTC.

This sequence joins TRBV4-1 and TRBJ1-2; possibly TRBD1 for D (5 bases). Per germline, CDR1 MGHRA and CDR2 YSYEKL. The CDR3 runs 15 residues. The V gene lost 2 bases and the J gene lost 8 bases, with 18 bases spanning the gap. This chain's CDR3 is CASSQHIRDAGGYTF. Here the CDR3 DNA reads TGCGCCAGCAGCCAACATATCCGGGACGCGGGCGGCTACACCTTC.

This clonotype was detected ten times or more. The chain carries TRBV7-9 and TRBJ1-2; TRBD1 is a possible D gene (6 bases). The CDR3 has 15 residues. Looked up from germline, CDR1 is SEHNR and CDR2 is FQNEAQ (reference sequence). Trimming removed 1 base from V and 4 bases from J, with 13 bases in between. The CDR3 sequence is CASSLDPTGSYGYTF. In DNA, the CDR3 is TGTGCCAGCAGCTTAGATCCAACAGGGAGCTATGGCTACACCTTC.

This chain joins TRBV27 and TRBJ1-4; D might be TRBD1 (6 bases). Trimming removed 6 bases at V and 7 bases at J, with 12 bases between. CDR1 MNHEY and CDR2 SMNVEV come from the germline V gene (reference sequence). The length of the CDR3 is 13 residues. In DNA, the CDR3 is TGTGCCAGCAGCGGGGGGGCACTTGAAAAACTGTTTTTT. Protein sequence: CASSGGALEKLFF.

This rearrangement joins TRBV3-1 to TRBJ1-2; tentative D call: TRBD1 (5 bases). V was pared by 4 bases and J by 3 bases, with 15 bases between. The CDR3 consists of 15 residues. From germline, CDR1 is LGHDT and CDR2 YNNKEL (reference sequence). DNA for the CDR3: TGTGCCAGCAGCCCGAGTCTGACAGTCTACTATGGCTACACCTTC. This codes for CASSPSLTVYYGYTF. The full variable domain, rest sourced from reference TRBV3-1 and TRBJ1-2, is DTAVSQTPKYLVTQMGNDKSIKCEQNLGHDTMYWYKQDSKKFLKIMFSYNNKELIINETVPNRFSPKSPDKAHLNLHINSLELGDSAVYFCASSPSLTVYYGYTFGSGTRLTVV.

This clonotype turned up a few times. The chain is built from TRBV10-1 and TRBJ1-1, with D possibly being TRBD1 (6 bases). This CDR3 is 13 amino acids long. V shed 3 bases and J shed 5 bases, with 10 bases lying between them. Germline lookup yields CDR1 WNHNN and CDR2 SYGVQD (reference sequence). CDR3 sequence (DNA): TGCGCCAGCAGTGAAGGGGGGGCAACTGAAGCTTTCTTT. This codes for CASSEGGATEAFF.

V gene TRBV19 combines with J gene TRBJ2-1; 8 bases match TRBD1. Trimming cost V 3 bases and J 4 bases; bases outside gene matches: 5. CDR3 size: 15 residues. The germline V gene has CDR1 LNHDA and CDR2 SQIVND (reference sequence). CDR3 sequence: CASSITGGNYNEQFF. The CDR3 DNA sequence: TGTGCCAGTAGTATCACAGGGGGAAATTACAATGAGCAGTTCTTC.

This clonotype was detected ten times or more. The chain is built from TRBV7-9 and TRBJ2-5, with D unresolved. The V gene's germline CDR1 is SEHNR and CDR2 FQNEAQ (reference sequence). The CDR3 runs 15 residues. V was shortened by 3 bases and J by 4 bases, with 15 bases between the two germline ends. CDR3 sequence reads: CASSFAAEFLETQYF. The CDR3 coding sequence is TGTGCCAGCAGCTTCGCAGCTGAATTTCTAGAGACCCAGTACTTC.

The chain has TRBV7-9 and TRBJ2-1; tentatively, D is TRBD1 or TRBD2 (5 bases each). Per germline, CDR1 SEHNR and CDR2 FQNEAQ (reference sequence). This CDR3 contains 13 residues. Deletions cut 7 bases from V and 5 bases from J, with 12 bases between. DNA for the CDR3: TGTGCCAGCACCGAGGGGACCCACAATGAGCAGTTCTTC. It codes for CASTEGTHNEQFF.

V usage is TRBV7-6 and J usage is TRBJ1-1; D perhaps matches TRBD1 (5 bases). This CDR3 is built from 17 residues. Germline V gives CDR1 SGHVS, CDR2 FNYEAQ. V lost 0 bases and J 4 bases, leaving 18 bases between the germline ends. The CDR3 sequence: CASSLAYAGQGSTEAFF. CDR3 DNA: TGTGCCAGCAGCTTAGCGTACGCGGGGCAGGGAAGCACTGAAGCTTTCTTT.

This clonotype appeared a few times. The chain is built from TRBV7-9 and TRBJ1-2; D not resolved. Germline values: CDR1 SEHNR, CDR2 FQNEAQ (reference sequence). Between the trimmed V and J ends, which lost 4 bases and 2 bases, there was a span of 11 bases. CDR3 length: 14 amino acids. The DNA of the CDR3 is TGTGCCAGCAGCTCAACCGGCAGGAACTATGGCTACACCTTC. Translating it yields CASSSTGRNYGYTF.

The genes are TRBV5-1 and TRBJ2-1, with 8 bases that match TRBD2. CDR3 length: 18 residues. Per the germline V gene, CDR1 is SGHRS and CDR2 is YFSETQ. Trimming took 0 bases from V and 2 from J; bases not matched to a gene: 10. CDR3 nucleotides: TGCGCCAGCAGCTTGGAGTCTTCCGGGGGGGCCACCTACAATGAGCAGTTCTTC. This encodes CASSLESSGGATYNEQFF.

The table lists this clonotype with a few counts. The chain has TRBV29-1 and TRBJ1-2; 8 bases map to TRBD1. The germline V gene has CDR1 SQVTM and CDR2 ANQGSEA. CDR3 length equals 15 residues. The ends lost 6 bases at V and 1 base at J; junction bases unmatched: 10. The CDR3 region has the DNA TGCAGCGTCCTCCAGACAGGGGCCGATAACTATGGCTACACCTTC. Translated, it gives CSVLQTGADNYGYTF.

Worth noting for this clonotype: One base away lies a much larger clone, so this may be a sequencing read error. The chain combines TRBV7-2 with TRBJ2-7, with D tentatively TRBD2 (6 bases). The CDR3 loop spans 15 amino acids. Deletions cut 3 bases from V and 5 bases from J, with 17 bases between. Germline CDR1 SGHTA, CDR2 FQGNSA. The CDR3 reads CASSFSGAAGDEQYF. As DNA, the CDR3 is TGTGCCAGCAGCTTTTCGGGAGCTGCTGGGGACGAGCAGTACTTC.

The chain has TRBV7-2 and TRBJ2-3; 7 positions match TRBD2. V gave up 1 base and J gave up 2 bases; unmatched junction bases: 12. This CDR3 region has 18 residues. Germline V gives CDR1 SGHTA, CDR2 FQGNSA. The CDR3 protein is CASSLEVLAGDLTDTQYF. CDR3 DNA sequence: TGTGCCAGCAGCTTAGAAGTATTGGCGGGGGACCTCACAGATACGCAGTATTTT.

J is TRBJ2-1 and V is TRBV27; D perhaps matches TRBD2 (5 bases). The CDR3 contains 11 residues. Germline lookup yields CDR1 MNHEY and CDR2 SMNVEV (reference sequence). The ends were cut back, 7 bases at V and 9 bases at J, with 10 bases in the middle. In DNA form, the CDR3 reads TGTGCCAGCACCCTCGCGGGTGAGCAGTTCTTC. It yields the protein CASTLAGEQFF.

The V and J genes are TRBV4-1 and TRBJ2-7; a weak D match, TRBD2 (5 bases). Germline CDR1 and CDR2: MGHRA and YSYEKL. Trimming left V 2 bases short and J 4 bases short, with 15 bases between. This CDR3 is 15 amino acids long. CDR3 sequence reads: CASSQRRRSRYEQYV. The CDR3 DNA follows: TGCGCCAGCAGCCAAAGAAGGAGGTCCCGATACGAGCAGTACGTC.

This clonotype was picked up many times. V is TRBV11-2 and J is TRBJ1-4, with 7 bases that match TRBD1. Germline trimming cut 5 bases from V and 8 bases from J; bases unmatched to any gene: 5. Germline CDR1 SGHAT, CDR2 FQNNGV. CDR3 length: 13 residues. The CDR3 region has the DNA TGTGCCAGCAGCCCAAGACAGGGAGAAAAACTGTTTTTT. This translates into CASSPRQGEKLFF.

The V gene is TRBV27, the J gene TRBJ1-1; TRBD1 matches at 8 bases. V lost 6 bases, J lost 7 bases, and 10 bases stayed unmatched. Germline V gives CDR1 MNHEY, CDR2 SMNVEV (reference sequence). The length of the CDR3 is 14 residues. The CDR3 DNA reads TGTGCCAGCAGCTGGTCCCAGGGGGCTGGTGAAGCTTTCTTT. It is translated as CASSWSQGAGEAFF.

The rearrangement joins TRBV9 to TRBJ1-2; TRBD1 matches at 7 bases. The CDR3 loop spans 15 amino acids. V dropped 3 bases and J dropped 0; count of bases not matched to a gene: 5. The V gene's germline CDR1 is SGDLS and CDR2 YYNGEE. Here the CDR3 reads CASSASGTANYGYTF. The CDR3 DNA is TGTGCCAGCAGCGCTTCCGGGACAGCTAACTATGGCTACACCTTC.

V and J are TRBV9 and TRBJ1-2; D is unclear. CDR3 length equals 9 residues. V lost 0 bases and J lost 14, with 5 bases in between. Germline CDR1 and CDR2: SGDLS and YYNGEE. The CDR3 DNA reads TGTGCCAGCAGCGTAGAGGATACCTTC. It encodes CASSVEDTF.

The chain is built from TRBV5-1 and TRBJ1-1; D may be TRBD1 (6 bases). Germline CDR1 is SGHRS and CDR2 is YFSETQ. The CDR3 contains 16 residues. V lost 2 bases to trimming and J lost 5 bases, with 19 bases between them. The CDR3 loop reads CASSLKGVLSGTEAFF. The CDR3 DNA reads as TGCGCCAGCAGCTTAAAGGGGGTTTTGAGTGGGACTGAAGCTTTCTTT.

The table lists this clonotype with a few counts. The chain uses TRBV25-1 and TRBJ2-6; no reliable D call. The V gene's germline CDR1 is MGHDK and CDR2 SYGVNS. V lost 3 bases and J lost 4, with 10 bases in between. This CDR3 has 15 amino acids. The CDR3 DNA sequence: TGTGCCAGCAGTGACCGGATTGGGGGGGCCAACGTCCTGACTTTC. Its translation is CASSDRIGGANVLTF.

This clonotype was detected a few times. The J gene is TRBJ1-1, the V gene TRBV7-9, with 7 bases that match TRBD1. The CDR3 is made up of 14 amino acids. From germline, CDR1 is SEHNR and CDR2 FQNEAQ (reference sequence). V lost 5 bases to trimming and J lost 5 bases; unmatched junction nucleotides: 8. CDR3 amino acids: CASSTTGARTEAFF. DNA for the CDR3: TGTGCCAGCAGCACAACAGGGGCGAGGACTGAAGCTTTCTTT.